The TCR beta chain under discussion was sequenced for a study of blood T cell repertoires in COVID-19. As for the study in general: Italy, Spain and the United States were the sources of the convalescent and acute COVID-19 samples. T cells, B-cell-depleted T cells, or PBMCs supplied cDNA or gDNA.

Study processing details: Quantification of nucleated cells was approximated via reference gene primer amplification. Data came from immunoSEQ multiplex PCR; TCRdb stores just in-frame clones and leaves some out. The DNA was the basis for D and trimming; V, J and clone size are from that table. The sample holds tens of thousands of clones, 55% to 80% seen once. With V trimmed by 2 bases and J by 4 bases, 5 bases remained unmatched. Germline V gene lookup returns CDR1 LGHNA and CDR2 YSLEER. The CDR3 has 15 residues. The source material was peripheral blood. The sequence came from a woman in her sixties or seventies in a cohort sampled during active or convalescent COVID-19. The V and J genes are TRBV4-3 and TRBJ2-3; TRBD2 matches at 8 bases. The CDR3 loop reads CASSQWAGGSDTQYF. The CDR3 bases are TGCGCCAGCAGCCAATGGGCGGGGGGATCAGATACGCAGTATTTT.